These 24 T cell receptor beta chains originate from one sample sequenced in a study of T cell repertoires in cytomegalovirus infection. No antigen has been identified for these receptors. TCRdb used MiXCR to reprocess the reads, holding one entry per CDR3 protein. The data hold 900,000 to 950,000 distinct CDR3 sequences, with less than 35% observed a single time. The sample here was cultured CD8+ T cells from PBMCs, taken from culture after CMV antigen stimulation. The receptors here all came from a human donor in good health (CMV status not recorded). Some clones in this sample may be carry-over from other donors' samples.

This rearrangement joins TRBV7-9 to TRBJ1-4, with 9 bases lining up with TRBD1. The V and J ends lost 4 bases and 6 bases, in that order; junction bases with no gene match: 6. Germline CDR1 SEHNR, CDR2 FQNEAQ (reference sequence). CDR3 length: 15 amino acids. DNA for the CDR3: TGTGCCAGCAGCTCACAGGGGGCTGGCGATGAAAAACTGTTTTTT. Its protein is CASSSQGAGDEKLFF.

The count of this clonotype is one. The chain's CDR3 is CASSYRSAQSSYEQYF. The CDR3 DNA follows: TGTGCCAGCAGTTACCGATCGGCCCAAAGTTCCTACGAGCAGTACTTC. This chain uses TRBV6-5 with TRBJ2-7; D unclear. The CDR3 covers 16 residues. Germline loops: CDR1 MNHEY, CDR2 SVGAGI. The V end lost 2 bases, the J end lost 1 base, and 15 bases lay between the germline ends.

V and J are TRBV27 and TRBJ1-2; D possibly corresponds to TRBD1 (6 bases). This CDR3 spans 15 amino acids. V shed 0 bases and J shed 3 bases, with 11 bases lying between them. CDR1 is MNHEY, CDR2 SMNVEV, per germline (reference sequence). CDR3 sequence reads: CASSLSSEGDYGYTF. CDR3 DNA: TGTGCCAGCAGTTTATCCTCCGAGGGGGACTATGGCTACACCTTC.

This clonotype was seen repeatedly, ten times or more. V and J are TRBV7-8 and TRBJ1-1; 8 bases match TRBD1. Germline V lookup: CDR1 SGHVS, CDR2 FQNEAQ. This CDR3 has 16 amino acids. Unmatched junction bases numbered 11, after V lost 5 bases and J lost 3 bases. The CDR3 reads CASSRRQGSGDTEAFF. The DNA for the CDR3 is TGTGCCAGCAGCCGCCGACAGGGGAGTGGGGACACTGAAGCTTTCTTT.

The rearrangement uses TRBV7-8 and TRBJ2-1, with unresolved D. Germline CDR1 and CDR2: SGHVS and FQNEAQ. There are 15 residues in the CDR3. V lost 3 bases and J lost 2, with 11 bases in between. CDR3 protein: CASSLRILPYNEQFF. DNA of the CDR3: TGTGCCAGCAGCTTGCGGATTCTCCCCTACAATGAGCAGTTCTTC.

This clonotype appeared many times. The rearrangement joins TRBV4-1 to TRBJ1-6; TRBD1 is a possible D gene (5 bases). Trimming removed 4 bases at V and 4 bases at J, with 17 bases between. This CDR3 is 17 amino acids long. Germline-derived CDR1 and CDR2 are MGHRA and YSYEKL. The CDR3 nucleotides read TGCGCCAGCAGCCTAAAGGAGGGGAACGGGTATAATTCACCCCTCCACTTT. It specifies CASSLKEGNGYNSPLHF.

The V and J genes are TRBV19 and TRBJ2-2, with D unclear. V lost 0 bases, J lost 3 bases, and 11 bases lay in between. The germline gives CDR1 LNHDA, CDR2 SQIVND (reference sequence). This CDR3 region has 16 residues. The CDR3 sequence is CASSIDRTSYTGELFF. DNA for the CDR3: TGTGCCAGTAGTATAGATCGGACGTCCTACACCGGGGAGCTGTTTTTT.

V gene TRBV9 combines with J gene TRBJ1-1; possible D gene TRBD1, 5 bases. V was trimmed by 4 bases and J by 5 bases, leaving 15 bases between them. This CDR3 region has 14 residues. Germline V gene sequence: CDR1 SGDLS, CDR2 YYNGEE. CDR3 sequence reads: CASSPEGQRTEAFF. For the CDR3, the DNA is TGTGCCAGCAGCCCAGAGGGGCAACGGACTGAAGCTTTCTTT.

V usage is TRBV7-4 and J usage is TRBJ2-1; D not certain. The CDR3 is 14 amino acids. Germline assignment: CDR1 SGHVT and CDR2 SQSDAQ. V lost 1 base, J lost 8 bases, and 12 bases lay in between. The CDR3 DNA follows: TGTGCCAGCAGCTTAGGTAGGATGATCGATGAGCAGTTCTTC. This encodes CASSLGRMIDEQFF. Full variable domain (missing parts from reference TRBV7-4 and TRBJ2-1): GAGVSQSPRYKVAKRGRDVALRCDSISGHVTLYWYRQTLGQGSEVLTYSQSDAQRDKSGRPSGRFSAERPERSVSTLKIQRTEQGDSAVYLCASSLGRMIDEQFFGPGTRLTVL.

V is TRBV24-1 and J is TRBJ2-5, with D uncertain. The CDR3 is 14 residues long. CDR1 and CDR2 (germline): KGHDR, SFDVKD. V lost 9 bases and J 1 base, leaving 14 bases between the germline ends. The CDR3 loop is CATADGAPQETQYF. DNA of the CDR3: TGTGCCACCGCAGACGGCGCCCCCCAAGAGACCCAGTACTTC.

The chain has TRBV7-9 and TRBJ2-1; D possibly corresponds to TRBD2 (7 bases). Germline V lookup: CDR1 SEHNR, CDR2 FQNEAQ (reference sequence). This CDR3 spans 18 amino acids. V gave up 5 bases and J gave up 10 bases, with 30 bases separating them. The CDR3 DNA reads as TGTGCCAGCAGCCTAGGCGGGGGCGCGATAAGCACACGCAACGAGCAGTTCTTC. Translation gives CASSLGGGAISTRNEQFF.

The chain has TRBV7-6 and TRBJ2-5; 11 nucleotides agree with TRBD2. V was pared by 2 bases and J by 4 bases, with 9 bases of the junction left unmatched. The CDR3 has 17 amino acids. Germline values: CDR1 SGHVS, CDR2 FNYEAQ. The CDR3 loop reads CASSLRGSGGALETQYF. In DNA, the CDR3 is TGTGCCAGCAGCTTACGGGGTAGCGGGGGGGCCCTAGAGACCCAGTACTTC. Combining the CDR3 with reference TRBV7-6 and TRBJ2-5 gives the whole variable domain GAGVSQSPRYKVTKRGQDVALRCDPISGHVSLYWYRQALGQGPEFLTYFNYEAQQDKSGLPNDRFSAERPEGSISTLTIQRTEQRDSAMYRCASSLRGSGGALETQYFGPGTRLLVL.

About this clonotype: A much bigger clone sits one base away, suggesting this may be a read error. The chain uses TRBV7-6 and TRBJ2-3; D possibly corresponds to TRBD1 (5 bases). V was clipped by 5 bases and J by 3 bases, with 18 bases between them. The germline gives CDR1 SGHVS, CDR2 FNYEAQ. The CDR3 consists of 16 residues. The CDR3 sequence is CASSDKRGQGTDTQYF. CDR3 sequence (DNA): TGTGCCAGCAGCGATAAAAGGGGCCAAGGGACAGATACGCAGTATTTT.

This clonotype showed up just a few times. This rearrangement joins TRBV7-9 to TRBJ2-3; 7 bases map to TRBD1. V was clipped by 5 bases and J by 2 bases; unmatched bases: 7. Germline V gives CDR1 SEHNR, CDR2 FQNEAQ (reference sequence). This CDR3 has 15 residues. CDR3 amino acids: CASSRRDSLTDTQYF. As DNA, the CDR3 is TGTGCCAGCAGCCGTCGGGACAGCCTCACAGATACGCAGTATTTT.

DNA for the CDR3: TGCAGCGTTGAACAACAGGGAGCCGGCGGCTCCTACGAGCAGTACTTC. Protein product: CSVEQQGAGGSYEQYF. This chain uses TRBV29-1 with TRBJ2-7, with D tentatively TRBD1 (6 bases). Germline CDR1 is SQVTM and CDR2 is ANQGSEA. V dropped 2 bases and J dropped 0 bases, with 17 bases sitting between them. CDR3 length: 16 amino acids.

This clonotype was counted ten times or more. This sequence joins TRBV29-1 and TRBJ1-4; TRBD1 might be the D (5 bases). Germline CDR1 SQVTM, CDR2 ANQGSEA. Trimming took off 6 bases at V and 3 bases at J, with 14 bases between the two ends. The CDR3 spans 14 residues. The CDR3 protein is CSVQVNPPNEKLFF. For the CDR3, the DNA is TGCAGCGTACAGGTGAACCCGCCTAATGAAAAACTGTTTTTT.

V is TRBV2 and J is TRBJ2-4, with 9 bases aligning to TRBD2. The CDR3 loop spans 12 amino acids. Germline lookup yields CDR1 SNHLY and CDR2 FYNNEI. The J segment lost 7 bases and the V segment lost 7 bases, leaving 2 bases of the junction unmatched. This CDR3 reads CASKAGGNIQYF. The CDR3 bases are TGTGCCAGCAAGGCGGGGGGGAACATTCAGTACTTC. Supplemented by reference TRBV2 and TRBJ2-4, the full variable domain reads EPEVTQTPSHQVTQMGQEVILRCVPISNHLYFYWYRQILGQKVEFLVSFYNNEISEKSEIFDDQFSVERPDGSNFTLKIRSTKLEDSAMYFCASKAGGNIQYFGAGTRLSVL.

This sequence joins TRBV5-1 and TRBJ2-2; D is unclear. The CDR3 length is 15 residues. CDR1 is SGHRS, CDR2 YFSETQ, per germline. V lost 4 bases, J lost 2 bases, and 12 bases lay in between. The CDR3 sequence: CASSPEWANTGELFF. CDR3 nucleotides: TGCGCCAGCAGCCCGGAATGGGCTAACACCGGGGAGCTGTTTTTT.

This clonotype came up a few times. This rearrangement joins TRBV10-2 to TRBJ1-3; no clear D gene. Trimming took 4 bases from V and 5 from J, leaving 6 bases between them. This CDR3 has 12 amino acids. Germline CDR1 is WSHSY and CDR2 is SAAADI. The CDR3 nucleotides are TGCGCCAGCAGTGGCGAGAGAAACACCATATATTTT. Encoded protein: CASSGERNTIYF.

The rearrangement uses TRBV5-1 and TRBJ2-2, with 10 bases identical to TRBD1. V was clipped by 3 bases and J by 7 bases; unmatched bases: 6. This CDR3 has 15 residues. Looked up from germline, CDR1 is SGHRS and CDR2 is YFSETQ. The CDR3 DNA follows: TGCGCCAGCAGCTCACGACAGGGGGCGATCGGGGAGCTGTTTTTT. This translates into CASSSRQGAIGELFF.

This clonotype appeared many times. Here the CDR3 DNA reads TGTGCCAGCAGCTTAGGGTCAGGGAAGGGGTACGAGCAGTACTTC. As protein: CASSLGSGKGYEQYF. This chain connects TRBV7-2 to TRBJ2-7; D may be TRBD1 (5 bases). Trimming shortened V by 1 base and J by 4 bases, and 14 bases separated the two germline ends. The germline V gene encodes CDR1 SGHTA and CDR2 FQGNSA. The CDR3 extends over 15 amino acids.

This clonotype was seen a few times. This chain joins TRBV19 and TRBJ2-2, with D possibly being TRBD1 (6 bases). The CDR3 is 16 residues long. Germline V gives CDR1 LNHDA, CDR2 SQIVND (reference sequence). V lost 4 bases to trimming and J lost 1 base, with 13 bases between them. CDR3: CASSTYEGENTGELFF. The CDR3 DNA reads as TGTGCCAGTAGTACGTACGAGGGGGAGAACACCGGGGAGCTGTTTTTT.

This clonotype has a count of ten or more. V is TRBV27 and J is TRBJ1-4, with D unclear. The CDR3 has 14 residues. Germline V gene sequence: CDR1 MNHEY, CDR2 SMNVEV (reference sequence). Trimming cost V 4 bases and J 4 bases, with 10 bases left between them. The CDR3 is CASSSASFNEKLFF. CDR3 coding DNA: TGTGCCAGCAGTTCAGCGTCGTTTAATGAAAAACTGTTTTTT.

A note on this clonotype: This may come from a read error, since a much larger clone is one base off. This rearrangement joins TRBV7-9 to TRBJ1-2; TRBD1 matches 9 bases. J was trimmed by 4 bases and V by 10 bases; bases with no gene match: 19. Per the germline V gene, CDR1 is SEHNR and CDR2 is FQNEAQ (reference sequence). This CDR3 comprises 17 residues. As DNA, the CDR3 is TGTGCCAACAGACCCCGACAGGGGGGAAGCTTCAGCTATGGCTACACCTTC. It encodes CANRPRQGGSFSYGYTF. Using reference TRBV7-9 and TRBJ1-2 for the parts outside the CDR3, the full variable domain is DTGVSQNPRHKITKRGQNVTFRCDPISEHNRLYWYRQTLGQGPEFLTYFQNEAQLEKSRLLSDRFSAERPKGSFSTLEIQRTEQGDSAMYLCANRPRQGGSFSYGYTFGSGTRLTVV.